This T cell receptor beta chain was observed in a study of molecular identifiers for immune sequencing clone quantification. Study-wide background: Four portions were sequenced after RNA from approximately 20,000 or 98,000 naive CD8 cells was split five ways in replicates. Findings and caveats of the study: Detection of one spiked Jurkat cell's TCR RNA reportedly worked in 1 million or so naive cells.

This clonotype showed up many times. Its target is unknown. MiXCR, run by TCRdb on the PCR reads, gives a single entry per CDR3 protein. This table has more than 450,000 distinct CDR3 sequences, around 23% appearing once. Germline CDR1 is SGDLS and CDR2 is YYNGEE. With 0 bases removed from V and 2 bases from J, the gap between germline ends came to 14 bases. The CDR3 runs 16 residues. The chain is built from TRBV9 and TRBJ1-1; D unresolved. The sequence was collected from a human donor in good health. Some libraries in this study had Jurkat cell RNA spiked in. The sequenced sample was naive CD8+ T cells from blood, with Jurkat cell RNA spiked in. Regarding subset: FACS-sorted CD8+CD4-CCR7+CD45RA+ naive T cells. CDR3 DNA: TGTGCCAGCAGCGTAGTTGGTTCAGCCGGAAACACTGAAGCTTTCTTT. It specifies CASSVVGSAGNTEAFF. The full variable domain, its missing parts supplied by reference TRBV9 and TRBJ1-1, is DSGVTQTPKHLITATGQRVTLRCSPRSGDLSVYWYQQSLDQGLQFLIQYYNGEERAKGNILERFSAQQFPDLHSELNLSSLELGDSALYFCASSVVGSAGNTEAFFGQGTRLTVV.